The rows below give T cell receptor beta chains drawn from one sample of a study of regulatory T cells in long-lasting Graves disease. TCRdb called the multiplex PCR reads again in MiXCR, with one record for every CDR3 protein. The data show hundreds of thousands of distinct CDR3 sequences, roughly 15% seen once. The sample was also linked to a second study, of T cells in Graves' hyperthyroidism and ophthalmopathy.

This specimen consisted of peripheral blood mononuclear cells (PBMCs), obtained at new diagnosis, from a patient treated with antithyroid drugs. These receptors were collected from a woman aged 35-60 years with Graves disease. Both conserved end residues are part of each CDR3. Fields, in order: CDR3 DNA, CDR3 protein, clone size, V gene, CDR3 length, J gene, D gene. D genes are given only for firm matches. Clone size appears in some rows only: once, few, many, or a class for an expanded clone.

CDR3 DNA: TGTGCCAGCAGTTTCAGGCTCGACCGTGGACAGCCCCAGCATTTT; CDR3 protein: CASSFRLDRGQPQHF; clone size: -; V gene: TRBV12-3/TRBV12-4; CDR3 length: 15; J gene: TRBJ1-5; D gene: -
CDR3 DNA: TGTGCCAGCCGAACTAGCCCAAGCACAGATACGCAGTATTTT; CDR3 protein: CASRTSPSTDTQYF; clone size: many; V gene: TRBV2; CDR3 length: 14; J gene: TRBJ2-3; D gene: -
CDR3 DNA: TGTGCCAGCAGCCAGAGACAGGGGGCAATGAACACTGAAGCTTTCTTT; CDR3 protein: CASSQRQGAMNTEAFF; clone size: -; V gene: TRBV7-9; CDR3 length: 16; J gene: TRBJ1-1; D gene: TRBD1
CDR3 DNA: TGCAGTGCTAGGATTAGGCCGCCTGAAGCTTTCTTT; CDR3 protein: CSARIRPPEAFF; clone size: many; V gene: TRBV20-1; CDR3 length: 12; J gene: TRBJ1-1; D gene: -
CDR3 DNA: TGTGCCAGCAGTTTCCCTCGACTAGCGGGGGGGCTACGTACCTCCTACGAGCAGTACTTC; CDR3 protein: CASSFPRLAGGLRTSYEQYF; clone size: many; V gene: TRBV28; CDR3 length: 20; J gene: TRBJ2-7; D gene: TRBD2
CDR3 DNA: TGTGCCAGCAGTTACGGTCCCTCCTACGAGCAGTACTTC; CDR3 protein: CASSYGPSYEQYF; clone size: many; V gene: TRBV6-5; CDR3 length: 13; J gene: TRBJ2-7; D gene: -
CDR3 DNA: TGTGCCAGCAGTTCCGACAGGGTCCAAACCACTGAAGCTTTCTTT; CDR3 protein: CASSSDRVQTTEAFF; clone size: many; V gene: TRBV12-3/TRBV12-4; CDR3 length: 15; J gene: TRBJ1-1; D gene: TRBD1
CDR3 DNA: TGCAGTGCTAGAGATGGGCTACAGCCCCAGCATTTT; CDR3 protein: CSARDGLQPQHF; clone size: many; V gene: TRBV20-1; CDR3 length: 12; J gene: TRBJ1-5; D gene: -
CDR3 DNA: TGTGCCAGCAGCGAATCAAGAGACAGGTTATGGACAGATACGCAGTATTTT; CDR3 protein: CASSESRDRLWTDTQYF; clone size: few; V gene: TRBV9; CDR3 length: 17; J gene: TRBJ2-3; D gene: -
CDR3 DNA: TGTGCCTGGAAGTGGGGCAGGACTTACGAGCAGTACTTC; CDR3 protein: CAWKWGRTYEQYF; clone size: many; V gene: TRBV30; CDR3 length: 13; J gene: TRBJ2-7; D gene: -
CDR3 DNA: TGTGCCAGTACCCGCAGGGCGGGCAATCAGCCCCAGCATTTT; CDR3 protein: CASTRRAGNQPQHF; clone size: few; V gene: TRBV19; CDR3 length: 14; J gene: TRBJ1-5; D gene: -
CDR3 DNA: TGTGCCAGCAGTTACCCCAGCTCAGATACGCAGTATTTT; CDR3 protein: CASSYPSSDTQYF; clone size: many; V gene: TRBV6-5; CDR3 length: 13; J gene: TRBJ2-3; D gene: -
CDR3 DNA: TGCGCCAGCAACAACCTCCGGGGGGACGAGCAGTACTTC; CDR3 protein: CASNNLRGDEQYF; clone size: many; V gene: TRBV5-1; CDR3 length: 13; J gene: TRBJ2-7; D gene: TRBD2
CDR3 DNA: TGCGCCAGCAGCTCAGGGACAGAAGAAAAACTGTTTTTT; CDR3 protein: CASSSGTEEKLFF; clone size: -; V gene: TRBV5-1; CDR3 length: 13; J gene: TRBJ1-4; D gene: TRBD1
CDR3 DNA: TGTGCCAGCAGCTTAGGCAGGGACTCCTACAATGAGCAGTTCTTC; CDR3 protein: CASSLGRDSYNEQFF; clone size: many; V gene: TRBV11-2; CDR3 length: 15; J gene: TRBJ2-1; D gene: -
CDR3 DNA: TGCGCCAGCAGCTCAGGACTAGCGGGGGGCCACAATGAGCAGTTCTTC; CDR3 protein: CASSSGLAGGHNEQFF; clone size: -; V gene: TRBV5-1; CDR3 length: 16; J gene: TRBJ2-1; D gene: TRBD2
CDR3 DNA: TGTGCTAGTGGTTTGGGGACAGGGGCGAACACCGGGGAGCTGTTTTTT; CDR3 protein: CASGLGTGANTGELFF; clone size: once; V gene: TRBV12-5; CDR3 length: 16; J gene: TRBJ2-2; D gene: TRBD1
CDR3 DNA: TGCAGTGCTGTCCCCCGGGACAGCTATGGCTACACCTTC; CDR3 protein: CSAVPRDSYGYTF; clone size: many; V gene: TRBV20-1; CDR3 length: 13; J gene: TRBJ1-2; D gene: TRBD1
CDR3 DNA: TGTGCCTGGAGTTTCGGGAATTCCTACGAGCAGTACTTC; CDR3 protein: CAWSFGNSYEQYF; clone size: many; V gene: TRBV30; CDR3 length: 13; J gene: TRBJ2-7; D gene: -
CDR3 DNA: TGCGCCAGCAGCCAAGCCTGGACCCCTGAGACCCAGTACTTC; CDR3 protein: CASSQAWTPETQYF; clone size: -; V gene: TRBV4-1; CDR3 length: 14; J gene: TRBJ2-5; D gene: -
CDR3 DNA: TGTGCCAGTAGTAGTCAGCCAGGGGGCAATCAGCCCCAGCATTTT; CDR3 protein: CASSSQPGGNQPQHF; clone size: -; V gene: TRBV19; CDR3 length: 15; J gene: TRBJ1-5; D gene: -
CDR3 DNA: TGCGCCAGCAGCTTGGGTCGGGACGGGCCCCAGCATTTT; CDR3 protein: CASSLGRDGPQHF; clone size: -; V gene: TRBV5-1; CDR3 length: 13; J gene: TRBJ1-5; D gene: -
CDR3 DNA: TGCAGTGCTAACCGACAGGGGGCAGAAACTGAAGCTTTCTTT; CDR3 protein: CSANRQGAETEAFF; clone size: few; V gene: TRBV20-1; CDR3 length: 14; J gene: TRBJ1-1; D gene: TRBD1
CDR3 DNA: TGTGCCAGCAGGGACGACAGCCCTGGAAACACCATATATTTT; CDR3 protein: CASRDDSPGNTIYF; clone size: -; V gene: TRBV2; CDR3 length: 14; J gene: TRBJ1-3; D gene: -
CDR3 DNA: TGTGCCAGTAGAGCCCCGGGGTATAGCAATCAGCCCCAGCATTTT; CDR3 protein: CASRAPGYSNQPQHF; clone size: -; V gene: TRBV19; CDR3 length: 15; J gene: TRBJ1-5; D gene: -